The T cell receptor beta chain described here comes from a study of T cells in Graves' hyperthyroidism and ophthalmopathy. On the study more broadly: Initial diagnosis, before any treatment, was when peripheral blood was collected.

Amplification of TCR beta CDR3 regions used RNA as the template. Primed by the HTBI set, a first-round RT-PCR was run on the TCR CDR3. TCRdb reprocessed the multiplex PCR reads with MiXCR, giving one entry per CDR3 protein. The data hold hundreds of thousands of distinct CDR3 sequences, with around a sixth observed a single time. General observations from the study: Most clonotypes expanded in thyroid above 0.001 were likewise present in blood.

Graves' hyperthyroidism was deemed stable given no ophthalmopathy progression within 18 months. Losses at the gene ends were 1 base for V and 3 bases for J; bases not matched to a gene: 6. CDR3 size: 16 residues. In germline, CDR1 is LGHNA, CDR2 YSLEER. This clonotype was detected only a few times. Its antigen is unidentified. Sequencing was done on a sample of blood. This chain joins TRBV4-3 and TRBJ2-1, with 7 bases fitting TRBD1. This sequence originates from a woman in her late teens or twenties with Graves' hyperthyroidism. CDR3 sequence reads: CASSQVVTGNYNEQFF. The DNA of the CDR3 is TGCGCCAGCAGCCAAGTTGTGACAGGGAACTACAATGAGCAGTTCTTC.